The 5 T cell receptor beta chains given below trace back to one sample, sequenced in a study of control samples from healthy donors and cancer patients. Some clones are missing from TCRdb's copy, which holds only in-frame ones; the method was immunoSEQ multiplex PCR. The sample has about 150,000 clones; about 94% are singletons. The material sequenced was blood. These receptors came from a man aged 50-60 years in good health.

In DNA form, the CDR3 reads TGTGCCAGCAGCGAGAGCGGGAGAAGTGATACGCAGTATTTT. Amino acids: CASSESGRSDTQYF. This chain uses TRBV3-1 (or the pseudogene TRBV3-2) with TRBJ2-3; 8 bases map to TRBD2. The CDR3 extends over 14 amino acids. V trimming: 5 bases; J trimming: 6 bases; junction bases outside the gene matches: 7. Per germline, CDR1 LGHDT and CDR2 YNNKEL (reference sequence).

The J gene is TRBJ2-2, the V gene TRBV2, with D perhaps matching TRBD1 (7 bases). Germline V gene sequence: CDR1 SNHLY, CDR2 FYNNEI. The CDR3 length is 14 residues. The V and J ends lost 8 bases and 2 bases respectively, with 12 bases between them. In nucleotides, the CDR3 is TGTGCCAGCCGGACAGGACTAAACACCGGGGAGCTGTTTTTT. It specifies CASRTGLNTGELFF.

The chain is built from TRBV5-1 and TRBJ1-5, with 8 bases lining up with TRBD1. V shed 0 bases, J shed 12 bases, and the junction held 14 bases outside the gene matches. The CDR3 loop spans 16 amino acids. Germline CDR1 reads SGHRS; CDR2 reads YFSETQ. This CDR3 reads CASSLGAAGGTEFQHF. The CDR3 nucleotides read TGCGCCAGCAGCTTGGGAGCGGCAGGGGGCACGGAGTTCCAGCATTTT. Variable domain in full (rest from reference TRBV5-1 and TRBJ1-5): KAGVTQTPRYLIKTRGQQVTLSCSPISGHRSVSWYQQTPGQGLQFLFEYFSETQRNKGNFPGRFSGRQFSNSRSEMNVSTLELGDSALYLCASSLGAAGGTEFQHFGDGTRLSIL.

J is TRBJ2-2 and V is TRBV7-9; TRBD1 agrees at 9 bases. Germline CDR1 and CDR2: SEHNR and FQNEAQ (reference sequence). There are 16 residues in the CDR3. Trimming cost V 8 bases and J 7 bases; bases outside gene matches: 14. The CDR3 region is CASRTFGTGKVGELFF. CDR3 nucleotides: TGTGCCAGCCGAACTTTTGGGACAGGGAAGGTCGGGGAGCTGTTTTTT.

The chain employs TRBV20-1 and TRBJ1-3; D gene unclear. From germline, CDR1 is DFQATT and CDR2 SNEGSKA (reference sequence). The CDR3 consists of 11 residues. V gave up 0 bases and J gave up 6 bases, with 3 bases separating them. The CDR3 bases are TGCAGTGCTAGAGATCCAAACACCATATATTTT. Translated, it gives CSARDPNTIYF.